The next 7 T cell receptor beta chains were all read from a single sample in a study of vaccination and CD4 T cells after COVID-19. The sample's treatment: roughly 10-day PBMC culture with coronavirus spike peptide pools or control peptides (ViraFEST assay). Their specific antigens are unknown. Cultured CD4+ T-cell DNA underwent Oncomine TCR Beta short-read sequencing. TCRdb processed the PCR reads anew with MiXCR; each CDR3 protein has one entry. The top ten hold about 16% of the sample, which has about 9,200 distinct CDR3 sequences, 55% to 70% seen once. The material was cultured CD4+ T cells from blood, obtained after SARS-CoV-2 vaccination. Receptor source: a human donor with COVID-19.

The CDR3 loop is CASRGLTGLYNEQFF. The CDR3 DNA is TGTGCCAGCAGGGGATTAACGGGGCTCTACAATGAGCAGTTCTTC. This chain uses TRBV2 with TRBJ2-1; the D gene could be TRBD1 or TRBD2 (5 bases each). The germline V gene has CDR1 SNHLY and CDR2 FYNNEI. The CDR3 has 15 residues. V was shortened by 6 bases and J by 3 bases, with 15 bases between the two germline ends.

The J gene is TRBJ2-7, the V gene TRBV6-2 or TRBV6-3, with 10 nucleotides matching TRBD1. CDR1 is MNHEY, CDR2 SVGEGT, per germline. V was pared by 2 bases and J by 5 bases, with 6 bases of the junction left unmatched. This CDR3 comprises 15 residues. The CDR3 spells CASSYPRQGAHEQYF. In DNA, the CDR3 is TGTGCCAGCAGTTACCCGAGACAGGGGGCCCACGAGCAGTACTTC.

V usage is TRBV6-1 and J usage is TRBJ2-5, with 14 bases lining up with TRBD2. Per germline, CDR1 MNHNS and CDR2 SASEGT. The CDR3 is 15 residues long. Trimming removed 4 bases from V and 5 bases from J; junction bases left unmatched: 3. CDR3 in DNA: TGTGCCAGCAGTGCGACTAGCGGGGGGGCGGAGACCCAGTACTTC. This codes for CASSATSGGAETQYF.

The CDR3 nucleotides read TGTGCCAGCAGTTTAAGCCGAACGGGGGGACGCACAGATACGCAGTATTTT. It yields the protein CASSLSRTGGRTDTQYF. The V call is TRBV6-2 or TRBV6-3, the J call TRBJ2-3; TRBD2 agrees at 7 bases. This CDR3 contains 17 residues. Germline values: CDR1 MNHEY, CDR2 SVGEGT. Trimming cost V 4 bases and J 1 base; bases outside gene matches: 11.

This clonotype has more than one count but fewer than ten. The rearrangement links TRBV19 to TRBJ1-5; possible D gene TRBD1, 5 bases. CDR1 and CDR2 from the germline V gene are LNHDA and SQIVND (reference sequence). This CDR3 contains 16 residues. With 3 bases removed from V and 0 bases from J, the gap between germline ends came to 12 bases. This CDR3 is CASSIPHRHSNQPQHF. The CDR3 bases are TGTGCCAGTAGTATCCCTCACAGGCATAGCAATCAGCCCCAGCATTTT.

This CDR3 is CAWSPWRGETQYF. The CDR3 DNA follows: TGTGCCTGGAGTCCTTGGCGAGGGGAGACCCAGTACTTC. The chain recombines TRBV30 with TRBJ2-5; maybe TRBD2 (5 bases). V lost 2 bases and J lost 5, with 12 bases in between. CDR1 and CDR2 (germline): GTSNPN, SVGIG (reference sequence). This CDR3 has 13 amino acids.

CDR3 protein: CASGTNVPYEQYF. For the CDR3, the DNA is TGTGCCAGCGGGACGAATGTTCCCTACGAGCAGTACTTC. The rearrangement links TRBV27 to TRBJ2-7; the D call may be TRBD1 or TRBD2 (5 bases each). Germline-derived CDR1 and CDR2 are MNHEY and SMNVEV (reference sequence). V lost 8 bases and J 2 bases, leaving 13 bases between the germline ends. The length of the CDR3 is 13 residues.